The clone carrying this T cell receptor (beta chain) was found a few times. The data stem from a study of blood T cells in healthy people across ages. The use of a sample-barcoded 5' primer and a J-beta primer mix characterized a second PCR of about 7 to 12 cycles. TCRdb reprocessed the 5' RACE reads via MiXCR and lists one record per CDR3 protein. The repertoire holds approximately 800,000 distinct CDR3 sequences, roughly 64% seen once, with roughly 22% in the top ten. The sequence was collected from a man under 40 in good health. Material: blood.

The CDR3 protein is CASSADSNQPQHF. The CDR3 nucleotides are TGTGCCAGCAGTGCGGATAGCAATCAGCCCCAGCATTTT. This chain uses TRBV7-9 with TRBJ1-5; D unclear. This CDR3 region has 13 residues. The germline V gene encodes CDR1 SEHNR and CDR2 FQNEAQ (reference sequence). The V end was cut by 6 bases, the J end by 0 bases, with 6 bases between.